Below, one T cell receptor beta chain is given with its context. What it binds is unknown. This sample stems from a study of response to subunit inactivated influenza vaccine. Findings of the study overall: Every seasonal influenza vaccination brings in few new T cells, the authors suggested.

Unmatched junction bases numbered 12, after V lost 4 bases and J lost 1 base. The CDR3 length is 17 residues. Germline values: CDR1 SGHKS, CDR2 YYEKEE (reference sequence). TCRdb redid the calling of the RT-PCR reads with MiXCR, one entry per CDR3 protein. The table shows around 760,000 distinct CDR3 sequences, with approximately 13% occurring only once. The receptor was isolated from a man aged 45-60 years who received an inactivated influenza vaccine. The chain couples TRBV5-5 to TRBJ2-7, with 9 positions matching TRBD1. The sequencing here drew on PBMCs from blood, taken around 15 days before vaccination. DNA for the CDR3: TGTGCCAGCAGCACCCCGCCGGGACAGGGAATATCCTACGAGCAGTACTTC. This sequence encodes CASSTPPGQGISYEQYF.